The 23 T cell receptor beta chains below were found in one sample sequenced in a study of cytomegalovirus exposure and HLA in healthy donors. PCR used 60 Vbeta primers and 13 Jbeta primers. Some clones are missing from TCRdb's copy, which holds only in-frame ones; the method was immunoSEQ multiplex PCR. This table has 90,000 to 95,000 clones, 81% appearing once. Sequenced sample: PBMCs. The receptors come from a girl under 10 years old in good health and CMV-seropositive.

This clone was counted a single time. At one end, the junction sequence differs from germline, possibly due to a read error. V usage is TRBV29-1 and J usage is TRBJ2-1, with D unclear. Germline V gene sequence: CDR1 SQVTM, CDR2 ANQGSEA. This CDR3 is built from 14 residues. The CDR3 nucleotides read TGCAGCGTTGAAGATCTCCTCACGTCAAATAGTCTGGTCTTC. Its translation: CSVEDLLTSNSLVF.

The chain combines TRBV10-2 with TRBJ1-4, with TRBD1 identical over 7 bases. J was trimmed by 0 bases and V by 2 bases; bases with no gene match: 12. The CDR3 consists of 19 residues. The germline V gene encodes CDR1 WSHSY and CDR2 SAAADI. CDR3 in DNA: TGCGCCAGCAGTGAGCCAGAGGCGACAGGGAGTGCAACTAATGAAAAACTGTTTTTT. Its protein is CASSEPEATGSATNEKLFF.

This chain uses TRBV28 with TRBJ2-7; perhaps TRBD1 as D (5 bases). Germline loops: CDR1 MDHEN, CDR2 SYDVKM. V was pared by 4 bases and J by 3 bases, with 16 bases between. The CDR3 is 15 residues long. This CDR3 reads CASSSGHLGLYEQYF. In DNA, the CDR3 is TGTGCCAGCAGTTCCGGACATTTAGGGCTCTACGAGCAGTACTTC.

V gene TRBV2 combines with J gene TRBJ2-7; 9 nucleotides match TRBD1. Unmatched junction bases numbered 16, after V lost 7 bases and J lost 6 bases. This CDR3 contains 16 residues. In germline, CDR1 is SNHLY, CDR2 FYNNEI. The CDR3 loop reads CASTNVWTGEVCEQYF. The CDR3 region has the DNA TGTGCCAGCACCAACGTCTGGACAGGGGAGGTATGCGAGCAGTACTTC.

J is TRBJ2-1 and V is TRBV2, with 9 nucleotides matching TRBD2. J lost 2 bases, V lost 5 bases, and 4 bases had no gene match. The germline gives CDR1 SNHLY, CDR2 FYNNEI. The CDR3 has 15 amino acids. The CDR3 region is CASSKTSGPYNEQFF. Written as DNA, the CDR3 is TGTGCCAGCAGTAAGACTAGCGGACCCTACAATGAGCAGTTCTTC.

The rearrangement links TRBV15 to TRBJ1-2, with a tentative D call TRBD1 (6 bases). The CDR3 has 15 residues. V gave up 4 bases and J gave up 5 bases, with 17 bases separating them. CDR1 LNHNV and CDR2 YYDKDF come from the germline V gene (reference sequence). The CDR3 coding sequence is TGTGCCACCAGCACCAAGATACAGGGTCCATATGGCTACACCTTC. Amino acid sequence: CATSTKIQGPYGYTF.

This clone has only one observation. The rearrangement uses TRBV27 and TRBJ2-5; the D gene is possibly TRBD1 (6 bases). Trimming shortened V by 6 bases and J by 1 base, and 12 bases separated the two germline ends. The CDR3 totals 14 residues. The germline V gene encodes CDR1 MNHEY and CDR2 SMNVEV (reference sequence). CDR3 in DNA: TGTGCCAGCAGGCCGGGACACATCCAAGAGACCCAGTACTTC. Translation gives CASRPGHIQETQYF.

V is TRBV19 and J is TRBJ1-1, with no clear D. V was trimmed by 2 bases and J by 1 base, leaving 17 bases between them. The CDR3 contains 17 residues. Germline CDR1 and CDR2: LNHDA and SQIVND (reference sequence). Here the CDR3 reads CASSIRWAGYENTEAFF. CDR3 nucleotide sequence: TGTGCCAGTAGTATAAGGTGGGCAGGATACGAGAACACTGAAGCTTTCTTT.

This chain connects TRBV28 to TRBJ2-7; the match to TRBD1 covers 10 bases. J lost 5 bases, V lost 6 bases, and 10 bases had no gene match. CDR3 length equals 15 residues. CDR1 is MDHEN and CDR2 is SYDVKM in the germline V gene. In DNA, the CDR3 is TGTGCCAGCAGGAGACAGGGGGCTTTTTCCAACGAGCAGTACTTC. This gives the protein CASRRQGAFSNEQYF. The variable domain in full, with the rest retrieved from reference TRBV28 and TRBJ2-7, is DVKVTQSSRYLVKRTGEKVFLECVQDMDHENMFWYRQDPGLGLRLIYFSYDVKMKEKGDIPEGYSVSREKKERFSLILESASTNQTSMYLCASRRQGAFSNEQYFGPGTRLTVT.

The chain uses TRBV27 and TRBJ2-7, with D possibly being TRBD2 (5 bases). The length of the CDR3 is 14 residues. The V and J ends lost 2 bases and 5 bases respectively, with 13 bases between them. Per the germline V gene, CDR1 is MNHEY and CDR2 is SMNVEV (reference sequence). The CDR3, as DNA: TGTGCCAGCAGTTTAGGACTCTTAAGTGACGAGCAGTACTTC. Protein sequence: CASSLGLLSDEQYF.

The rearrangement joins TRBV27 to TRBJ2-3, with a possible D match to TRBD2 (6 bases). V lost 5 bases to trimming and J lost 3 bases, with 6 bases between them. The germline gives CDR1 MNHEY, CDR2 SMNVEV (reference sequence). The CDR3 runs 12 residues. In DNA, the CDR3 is TGTGCCAGCAGTGGGAGGACAGATACGCAGTATTTT. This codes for CASSGRTDTQYF.

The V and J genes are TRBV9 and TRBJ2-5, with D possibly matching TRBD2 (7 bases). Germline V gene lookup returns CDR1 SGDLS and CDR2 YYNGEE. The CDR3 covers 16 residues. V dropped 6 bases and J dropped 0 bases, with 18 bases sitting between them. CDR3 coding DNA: TGTGCCAGCACCCCAAGGGGGGGGACGTACCAAGAGACCCAGTACTTC. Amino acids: CASTPRGGTYQETQYF. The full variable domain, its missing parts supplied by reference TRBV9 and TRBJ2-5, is DSGVTQTPKHLITATGQRVTLRCSPRSGDLSVYWYQQSLDQGLQFLIQYYNGEERAKGNILERFSAQQFPDLHSELNLSSLELGDSALYFCASTPRGGTYQETQYFGPGTRLLVL.

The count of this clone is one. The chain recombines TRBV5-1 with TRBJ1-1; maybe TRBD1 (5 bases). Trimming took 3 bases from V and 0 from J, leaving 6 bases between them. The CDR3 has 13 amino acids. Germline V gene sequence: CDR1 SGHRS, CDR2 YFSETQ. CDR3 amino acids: CASSSGVNTEAFF. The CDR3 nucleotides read TGCGCCAGCAGCTCGGGGGTGAACACTGAAGCTTTCTTT.

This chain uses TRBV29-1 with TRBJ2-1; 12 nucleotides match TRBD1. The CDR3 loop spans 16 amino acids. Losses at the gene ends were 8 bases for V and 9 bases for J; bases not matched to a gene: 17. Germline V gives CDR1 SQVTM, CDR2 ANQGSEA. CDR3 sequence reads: CSSCPLSGQGAGEQFF. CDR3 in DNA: TGCAGCTCCTGTCCTCTTTCGGGACAGGGGGCGGGTGAGCAGTTCTTC.

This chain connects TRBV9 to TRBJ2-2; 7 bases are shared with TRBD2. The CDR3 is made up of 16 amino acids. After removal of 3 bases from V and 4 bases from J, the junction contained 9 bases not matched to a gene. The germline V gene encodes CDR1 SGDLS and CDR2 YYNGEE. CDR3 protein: CASSAESGTSTGELFF. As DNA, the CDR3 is TGTGCCAGCAGCGCGGAGAGCGGGACCTCCACCGGGGAGCTGTTTTTT.

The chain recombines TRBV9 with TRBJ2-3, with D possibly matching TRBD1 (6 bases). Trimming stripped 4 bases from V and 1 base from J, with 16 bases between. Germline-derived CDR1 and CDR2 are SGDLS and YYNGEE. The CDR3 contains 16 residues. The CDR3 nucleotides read TGTGCCAGCAGCTGGGTGTCAGGGGATGGCACAGATACGCAGTATTTT. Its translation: CASSWVSGDGTDTQYF.

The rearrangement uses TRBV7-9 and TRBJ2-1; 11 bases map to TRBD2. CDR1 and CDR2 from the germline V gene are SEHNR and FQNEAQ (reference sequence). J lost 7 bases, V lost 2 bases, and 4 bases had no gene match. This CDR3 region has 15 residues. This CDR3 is CASSLLAGGGNEQFF. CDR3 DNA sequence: TGTGCCAGCAGCTTATTAGCGGGAGGGGGGAATGAGCAGTTCTTC.

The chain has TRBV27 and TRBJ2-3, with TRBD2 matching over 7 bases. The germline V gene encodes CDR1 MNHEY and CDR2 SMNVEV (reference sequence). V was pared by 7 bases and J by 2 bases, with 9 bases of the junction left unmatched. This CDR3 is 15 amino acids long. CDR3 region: CASTPRDYYTDTQYF. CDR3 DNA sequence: TGTGCCAGCACCCCCCGGGACTACTACACAGATACGCAGTATTTT.

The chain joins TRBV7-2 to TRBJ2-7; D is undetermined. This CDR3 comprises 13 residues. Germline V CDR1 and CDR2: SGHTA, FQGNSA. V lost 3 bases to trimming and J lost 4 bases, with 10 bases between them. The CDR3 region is CASSFMVDYEQYF. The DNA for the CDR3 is TGTGCCAGCAGCTTCATGGTAGATTACGAGCAGTACTTC.

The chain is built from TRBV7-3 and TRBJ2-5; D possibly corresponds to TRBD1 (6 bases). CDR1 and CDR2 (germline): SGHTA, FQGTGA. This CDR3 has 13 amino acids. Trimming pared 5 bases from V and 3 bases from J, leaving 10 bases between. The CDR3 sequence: CASSTYREETQYF. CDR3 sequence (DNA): TGTGCCAGCAGCACATACAGGGAAGAGACCCAGTACTTC.

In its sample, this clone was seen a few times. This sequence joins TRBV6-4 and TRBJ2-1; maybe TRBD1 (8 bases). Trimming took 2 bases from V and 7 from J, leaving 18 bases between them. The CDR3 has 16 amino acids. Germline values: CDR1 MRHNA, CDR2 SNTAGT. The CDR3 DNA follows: TGTGCCAGCAGTGACCCCGACGACAGGGGAGGGAATGAGCAGTTCTTC. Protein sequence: CASSDPDDRGGNEQFF.

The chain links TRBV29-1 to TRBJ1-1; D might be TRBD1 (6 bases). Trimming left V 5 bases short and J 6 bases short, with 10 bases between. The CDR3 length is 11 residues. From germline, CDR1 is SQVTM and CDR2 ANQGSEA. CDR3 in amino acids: CSVQGFAEAFF. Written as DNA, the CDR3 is TGCAGCGTTCAGGGGTTCGCTGAAGCTTTCTTT.

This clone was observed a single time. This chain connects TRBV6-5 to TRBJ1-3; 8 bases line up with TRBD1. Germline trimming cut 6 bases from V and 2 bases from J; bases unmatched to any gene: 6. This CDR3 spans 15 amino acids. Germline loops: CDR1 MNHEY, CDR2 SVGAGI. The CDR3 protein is CASRTGGPPGNTIYF. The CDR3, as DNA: TGTGCCAGCAGAACAGGGGGTCCCCCTGGAAACACCATATATTTT.